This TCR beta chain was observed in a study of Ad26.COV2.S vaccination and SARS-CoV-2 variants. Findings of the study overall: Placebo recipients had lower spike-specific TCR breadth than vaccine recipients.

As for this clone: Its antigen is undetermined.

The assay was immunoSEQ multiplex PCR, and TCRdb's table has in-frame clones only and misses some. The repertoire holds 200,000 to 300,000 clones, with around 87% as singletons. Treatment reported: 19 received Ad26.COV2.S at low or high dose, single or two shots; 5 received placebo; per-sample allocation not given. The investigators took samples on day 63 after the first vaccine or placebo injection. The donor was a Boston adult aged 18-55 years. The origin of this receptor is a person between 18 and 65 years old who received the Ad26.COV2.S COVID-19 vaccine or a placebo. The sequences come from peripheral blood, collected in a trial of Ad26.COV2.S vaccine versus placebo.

CDR3 in DNA: TGTGCCAGCAGCTCGGGACTAGCGGGGGGGGTGGAGACCCAGTACTTC. It translates to CASSSGLAGGVETQYF. V and J are TRBV7-9 and TRBJ2-5; 16 bases fit TRBD2. The CDR3 runs to 16 residues. The germline V gene has CDR1 SEHNR and CDR2 FQNEAQ (reference sequence). J lost 5 bases, V lost 4 bases, and 4 bases had no gene match.